What follows are 17 T cell receptor beta chains derived from one specimen sequenced in a study of blood T cells in healthy people across ages. With a J-beta primer mix and a sample-barcoded 5' primer, a second PCR ran 7 to 11 cycles. TCRdb passed the 5' RACE reads through MiXCR, listing each CDR3 protein once. In the table there are 850,000 to 1,000,000 distinct CDR3 sequences, 40% to 60% of which are singletons. Sequences were obtained from blood. The receptors stem from a young man in good health.

This clonotype appeared a few times. The rearrangement joins TRBV6-2 or TRBV6-3 to TRBJ1-2; D is uncertain. From germline, CDR1 is MNHEY and CDR2 SVGEGT. The CDR3 contains 18 residues. The V and J ends lost 4 bases and 8 bases respectively, with 29 bases between them. The CDR3 loop reads CASSSATDERKSSLGYTF. CDR3 sequence (DNA): TGTGCCAGCAGTTCAGCCACGGACGAACGAAAGTCCTCCTTGGGCTACACCTTC.

Only a few counts were recorded for this clonotype. The rearrangement uses TRBV12-3 or TRBV12-4 and TRBJ2-1; 9 bases are a match to TRBD1. Losses at the gene ends were 6 bases for V and 2 bases for J; bases not matched to a gene: 2. This CDR3 is built from 14 residues. The CDR3 DNA is TGTGCCAGCAGCCGACAGGGGGCCTACAATGAGCAGTTCTTC. It specifies CASSRQGAYNEQFF.

The V call is TRBV2, the J call TRBJ2-1; 9 positions match TRBD1. The V segment lost 4 bases and the J segment 9 bases; nucleotides outside the gene matches: 10. CDR1 SNHLY and CDR2 FYNNEI come from the germline V gene. The CDR3 spans 15 residues. The CDR3: CASSGVPGQGPEQFF. The CDR3 DNA reads as TGTGCCAGCAGTGGAGTGCCGGGACAGGGTCCTGAGCAGTTCTTC.

Only a few counts were recorded for this clonotype. The chain has TRBV9 and TRBJ2-2; D possibly corresponds to TRBD2 (7 bases). The V gene's germline CDR1 is SGDLS and CDR2 YYNGEE. The CDR3 totals 18 residues. The germline V and J ends were trimmed by 1 base and 0 bases, with 16 bases remaining between them. The CDR3 loop reads CASSVRGGVAANTGELFF. In DNA form, the CDR3 reads TGTGCCAGCAGCGTAAGGGGGGGGGTAGCGGCGAACACCGGGGAGCTGTTTTTT.

The V and J genes are TRBV4-1 and TRBJ2-2; D is possibly TRBD1 (5 bases). CDR3 length equals 14 residues. Germline CDR1 and CDR2: MGHRA and YSYEKL. V shed 0 bases and J shed 6 bases, with 8 bases lying between them. This CDR3 reads CASSQEGDAGELFF. CDR3 bases: TGCGCCAGCAGCCAAGAAGGGGATGCCGGGGAGCTGTTTTTT.

This clonotype came up a few times. V gene TRBV4-1 combines with J gene TRBJ2-4; 8 nucleotides align to TRBD2. Germline assignment: CDR1 MGHRA and CDR2 YSYEKL. This CDR3 comprises 13 residues. Trimming removed 4 bases from V and 6 bases from J; junction bases left unmatched: 2. The CDR3 DNA follows: TGCGCCAGCAGCCCGCGGGGGGTAAACATTCAGTACTTC. Translating it yields CASSPRGVNIQYF.

This chain joins TRBV7-9 and TRBJ1-1; possible D gene TRBD1, 5 bases. The length of the CDR3 is 16 residues. Trimming left V 0 bases short and J 2 bases short, with 13 bases between. The V gene's germline CDR1 is SEHNR and CDR2 FQNEAQ (reference sequence). The CDR3 region has the DNA TGTGCCAGCAGCTTAGCGTCGGGGGTAGTAAACACTGAAGCTTTCTTT. Translated, it gives CASSLASGVVNTEAFF.

Only a few counts were recorded for this clonotype. V usage is TRBV12-3 or TRBV12-4 and J usage is TRBJ2-7; the D gene is possibly TRBD2 (5 bases). Trimming removed 7 bases at V and 3 bases at J, with 13 bases between. This CDR3 contains 13 residues. The DNA for the CDR3 is TGTGCCAGCATGGTAACTGCGGGCTACGAGCAGTACTTC. Its translation is CASMVTAGYEQYF.

This clonotype was counted only a few times. A clone one base away is much larger, so this may be a read error. V usage is TRBV7-2 and J usage is TRBJ1-6, with D possibly TRBD1 on 5 matching bases. Germline assignment: CDR1 SGHTA and CDR2 FQGNSA. V was pared by 5 bases and J by 10 bases, with 15 bases between. This CDR3 spans 14 amino acids. CDR3 nucleotide sequence: TGTGCCAGCAGCGTAGACCAGGGTGGATCACCCCTCCACTTT. Translated: CASSVDQGGSPLHF.

This chain joins TRBV15 and TRBJ2-5; TRBD2 is a possible D gene (5 bases). V lost 0 bases to trimming and J lost 5 bases, with 13 bases between them. Germline V gene data show CDR1 as LNHNV and CDR2 as YYDKDF (reference sequence). This CDR3 is built from 15 residues. This CDR3 reads CATSREGLAGETQYF. The CDR3 nucleotides read TGTGCCACCAGCAGAGAAGGTCTAGCCGGGGAGACCCAGTACTTC.

The rearrangement joins TRBV5-1 to TRBJ2-3; a weak D match, TRBD1 (6 bases). CDR1 SGHRS and CDR2 YFSETQ come from the germline V gene. The germline V and J ends were trimmed by 4 bases and 4 bases, with 19 bases remaining between them. This CDR3 has 16 amino acids. CDR3 sequence: CASSPGPQGQSDTQYF. Here the CDR3 DNA reads TGCGCCAGCAGCCCGGGACCTCAGGGGCAGTCAGATACGCAGTATTTT.

There are a few counts of this clonotype. The V call is TRBV27, the J call TRBJ2-7; D is ambiguous. The V gene's germline CDR1 is MNHEY and CDR2 SMNVEV (reference sequence). V lost 8 bases and J 3 bases, leaving 11 bases between the germline ends. The CDR3 extends over 12 amino acids. This CDR3 reads CASLLRLYEQYF. The CDR3 DNA reads TGTGCCAGCTTGCTACGCCTCTACGAGCAGTACTTC.

Ten or more counts support this clonotype. CDR3 in DNA: TGTGCCAGCAGTTCGCAGAGTCTCTACACAGATACGCAGTATTTT. Translation gives CASSSQSLYTDTQYF. The J gene is TRBJ2-3, the V gene TRBV12-3 or TRBV12-4; D remains unclear. V lost 4 bases and J 2 bases, leaving 13 bases between the germline ends. The CDR3 is 15 residues long.

In the case of this clonotype: This CDR3 fails to terminate in the conserved phenylalanine or tryptophan, so it likely reflects a read error. The V gene is TRBV6-6, the J gene TRBJ2-3, with D perhaps TRBD2 (7 bases). CDR1 and CDR2 from the germline V gene are MNHNY and SVGAGI (reference sequence). Trimming took off 4 bases at V and 3 bases at J, with 14 bases between the two ends. The CDR3 length is 15 residues. CDR3: CASSFGGPNTDTQYC. In DNA form, the CDR3 reads TGTGCCAGCAGTTTCGGGGGGCCAAATACAGATACGCAGTATTGT.

The V gene is TRBV12-5, the J gene TRBJ2-3, with D possibly TRBD1 on 5 matching bases. The CDR3 loop spans 13 amino acids. In germline, CDR1 is LGHNT, CDR2 FRNRAP. Trimming stripped 4 bases from V and 7 bases from J, with 12 bases between. The CDR3 DNA is TGTGCTAGTGGTTCGCAGGGCCTTCATACGCAGTATTTT. It specifies CASGSQGLHTQYF.

This clonotype was picked up a small number of times. This chain uses TRBV10-3 with TRBJ2-3, with D possibly matching TRBD2 (6 bases). Trimming cost V 7 bases and J 1 base, with 15 bases left between them. This CDR3 has 15 amino acids. Germline values: CDR1 ENHRY, CDR2 SYGVKD. CDR3 DNA: TGTGCCATCACGGAAGGCGGGGACGGCACAGATACGCAGTATTTT. This encodes CAITEGGDGTDTQYF.

The chain uses TRBV30 and TRBJ1-2; a possible D gene is TRBD1 (5 bases). CDR3 length: 15 amino acids. Per the germline V gene, CDR1 is GTSNPN and CDR2 is SVGIG (reference sequence). Trimming left V 2 bases short and J 0 bases short, with 13 bases between. The DNA of the CDR3 is TGTGCCTGGAGTACCTGGCAGGGCCCTAACTATGGCTACACCTTC. Residues: CAWSTWQGPNYGYTF.